Below, 32 T cell receptor beta chains from the same sample are listed, as sequenced in a study of T cell responses to AZD1222 COVID-19 vaccine. Generated by immunoSEQ multiplex PCR, the TCRdb table keeps only in-frame clones and is missing some. The data show approximately 160,000 clones, 85% to 95% seen once. The sample was peripheral blood, taken on day 0 of AZD1222 vaccination. Receptor source: an adult in good health.

The V call is TRBV4-3, the J call TRBJ1-2, with D maybe TRBD1 (6 bases). The CDR3 covers 15 residues. V shed 4 bases and J shed 3 bases, with 15 bases lying between them. The germline gives CDR1 LGHNA, CDR2 YSLEER. CDR3 coding DNA: TGCGCCAGCAGCCGGAACAGGGCCCTAGACTATGGCTACACCTTC. The encoded protein is CASSRNRALDYGYTF.

The chain uses TRBV2 and TRBJ1-1; D is unresolved. The CDR3 length is 14 residues. Per the germline V gene, CDR1 is SNHLY and CDR2 is FYNNEI. The V end lost 7 bases, the J end lost 0 bases, and 12 bases lay between the germline ends. The CDR3: CASTGQTMNTEAFF. CDR3 bases: TGTGCCAGCACCGGGCAGACCATGAACACTGAAGCTTTCTTT.

The chain links TRBV7-2 to TRBJ2-3, with D possibly TRBD1 on 7 matching bases. Per germline, CDR1 SGHTA and CDR2 FQGNSA. With 5 bases removed from V and 9 bases from J, the gap between germline ends came to 27 bases. The CDR3 runs 17 residues. CDR3 loop: CASSLGGGGANTWTQYF. The CDR3, as DNA: TGTGCCAGCAGCCTCGGAGGGGGCGGGGCGAACACGTGGACGCAGTATTTT.

This chain connects TRBV5-1 to TRBJ2-1, with D perhaps matching TRBD1 or TRBD2 (5 bases each). Per the germline V gene, CDR1 is SGHRS and CDR2 is YFSETQ. The CDR3 has 15 amino acids. The V gene lost 4 bases and the J gene lost 7 bases, with 18 bases spanning the gap. The CDR3, as DNA: TGCGCCAGCAGCGCCCCTTTAGGGGACGGGAATGAGCAGTTCTTC. This translates into CASSAPLGDGNEQFF.

The chain couples TRBV5-1 to TRBJ2-2; TRBD2 aligns across 10 bases. CDR3 size: 17 residues. Trimming at V came to 4 bases and at J to 3 bases, leaving 9 bases not matched to a gene. Germline V gives CDR1 SGHRS, CDR2 YFSETQ. CDR3 nucleotides: TGCGCCAGCAGCCTGACGCTAGCGGGGGCCTACACCGGGGAGCTGTTTTTT. As protein: CASSLTLAGAYTGELFF.

The genes are TRBV19 and TRBJ1-5, with no clear D. The CDR3 extends over 16 amino acids. With 5 bases removed from V and 7 bases from J, the gap between germline ends came to 21 bases. The V gene's germline CDR1 is LNHDA and CDR2 SQIVND (reference sequence). CDR3 loop: CASSAPTPTDGQPQHF. CDR3 DNA sequence: TGTGCCAGTAGTGCCCCAACACCGACGGACGGGCAGCCCCAGCATTTT. Complete variable domain (other parts from reference TRBV19 and TRBJ1-5): DGGITQSPKYLFRKEGQNVTLSCEQNLNHDAMYWYRQDPGQGLRLIYYSQIVNDFQKGDIAEGYSVSREKKESFPLTVTSAQKNPTAFYLCASSAPTPTDGQPQHFGDGTRLSIL.

This chain connects TRBV7-2 to TRBJ1-2; 7 bases line up with TRBD1. Per germline, CDR1 SGHTA and CDR2 FQGNSA. The CDR3 is made up of 15 amino acids. Trimming removed 2 bases from V and 8 bases from J; junction bases left unmatched: 11. This chain's CDR3 is CASSLYVEGGKGYTF. The CDR3 DNA reads as TGTGCCAGCAGCTTATATGTCGAAGGGGGCAAAGGCTACACCTTC. Full variable domain (missing parts from reference TRBV7-2 and TRBJ1-2): GAGVSQSPSNKVTEKGKDVELRCDPISGHTALYWYRQSLGQGLEFLIYFQGNSAPDKSGLPSDRFSAERTGGSVSTLTIQRTQQEDSAVYLCASSLYVEGGKGYTFGSGTRLTVV.

J is TRBJ1-4 and V is TRBV5-4, with TRBD1 as a possible D gene (6 bases). Germline values: CDR1 SGHNT, CDR2 YYREEE (reference sequence). Trimming shortened V by 2 bases and J by 7 bases, and 9 bases separated the two germline ends. The CDR3 length is 13 residues. CDR3 DNA: TGTGCCAGCAGCTTCAGGGGAGGTGAAAAACTGTTTTTT. This sequence encodes CASSFRGGEKLFF.

The CDR3 DNA follows: TGCGCCAGCAGCTCCTCTCCGGTACTACAAGAGACCCAGTACTTC. Protein: CASSSSPVLQETQYF. The V and J genes are TRBV5-1 and TRBJ2-5; D is unresolved. Trimming removed 3 bases from V and 2 bases from J, with 14 bases in between. Germline CDR1 SGHRS, CDR2 YFSETQ. The CDR3 spans 15 residues.

The rearrangement joins TRBV29-1 to TRBJ2-7, with no clear D. Deletions cut 4 bases from V and 7 bases from J, with 14 bases between. Germline V gene lookup returns CDR1 SQVTM and CDR2 ANQGSEA. This CDR3 contains 12 residues. The chain's CDR3 is CSVGGWREEQYF. CDR3 coding DNA: TGCAGCGTTGGGGGATGGCGTGAGGAGCAGTACTTC.

This rearrangement joins TRBV25-1 to TRBJ1-5, with a tentative D call TRBD1 (5 bases). CDR3 length: 14 amino acids. CDR1 is MGHDK and CDR2 is SYGVNS in the germline V gene. Trimming left V 6 bases short and J 2 bases short, with 11 bases between. CDR3 residues: CASSAGLGNQPQHF. CDR3 DNA sequence: TGTGCCAGCAGCGCAGGGCTGGGCAATCAGCCCCAGCATTTT.

This clone was seen a single time. The CDR3 here is CASSFGRGLEDYGYTF. For the CDR3, the DNA is TGCGCCAGCAGCTTTGGCCGAGGGTTGGAGGACTATGGCTACACCTTC. The rearrangement links TRBV5-1 to TRBJ1-2; D is unresolved. Germline CDR1 reads SGHRS; CDR2 reads YFSETQ. With 2 bases removed from V and 3 bases from J, the gap between germline ends came to 17 bases. The CDR3 loop spans 16 amino acids.

CDR3 loop: CASSLDQGTYNEQFF. CDR3 in DNA: TGTGCCAGCAGCTTGGATCAAGGGACCTACAATGAGCAGTTCTTC. This sequence joins TRBV5-4 and TRBJ2-1; D is unresolved. CDR1 is SGHNT, CDR2 YYREEE, per germline (reference sequence). V was trimmed by 0 bases and J by 2 bases, leaving 9 bases between them. The CDR3 loop spans 15 amino acids.

This sequence joins TRBV19 and TRBJ1-4, with D unclear. The CDR3 sequence is 14 residues long. Trimming took off 3 bases at V and 7 bases at J, with 12 bases between the two ends. Germline CDR1 is LNHDA and CDR2 is SQIVND (reference sequence). CDR3 coding DNA: TGTGCCAGTAGTATTTGGCGTGAAGGTGAAAAACTGTTTTTT. It translates to CASSIWREGEKLFF. The full variable domain, with the rest looked up from reference TRBV19 and TRBJ1-4, is DGGITQSPKYLFRKEGQNVTLSCEQNLNHDAMYWYRQDPGQGLRLIYYSQIVNDFQKGDIAEGYSVSREKKESFPLTVTSAQKNPTAFYLCASSIWREGEKLFFGSGTQLSVL.

V gene TRBV18 combines with J gene TRBJ2-3, with D perhaps given as TRBD1 or TRBD2 (5 bases each). The CDR3 covers 15 residues. Trimming stripped 4 bases from V and 2 bases from J, with 13 bases between. CDR1 is KGHSH and CDR2 is LQKENI in the germline V gene. The CDR3 sequence: CASSLPGPPTDTQYF. As DNA, the CDR3 is TGTGCCAGCTCACTACCGGGACCCCCCACAGATACGCAGTATTTT.

V is TRBV27 and J is TRBJ1-1; TRBD1 might be the D (5 bases). CDR3 length: 14 amino acids. CDR1 and CDR2 from the germline V gene are MNHEY and SMNVEV (reference sequence). The V end lost 5 bases, the J end lost 3 bases, and 13 bases lay between the germline ends. The DNA for the CDR3 is TGTGCCAGCAGTCGACGGGGGTATTACACTGAAGCTTTCTTT. Translation: CASSRRGYYTEAFF.

Only one count was recorded for this clone. This rearrangement joins TRBV12-5 to TRBJ1-3, with 9 bases aligning to TRBD1. Germline CDR1 LGHNT, CDR2 FRNRAP. There are 14 residues in the CDR3. V shed 5 bases, J shed 4 bases, and the junction held 3 bases outside the gene matches. The DNA of the CDR3 is TGTGCTAGTGGTACAGGGGGCTACGGAAACACCATATATTTT. This gives the protein CASGTGGYGNTIYF.

The J gene is TRBJ2-7, the V gene TRBV3-1 (or the pseudogene TRBV3-2), with a tentative D call TRBD1 (5 bases). The CDR3 extends over 14 amino acids. Trimming removed 3 bases from V and 3 bases from J, with 12 bases in between. Germline V gene lookup returns CDR1 LGHDT and CDR2 YNNKEL (reference sequence). CDR3 DNA: TGTGCCAGCAGCCAGCAGGGTACGGACTACGAGCAGTACTTC. Translation: CASSQQGTDYEQYF.

The rearrangement joins TRBV5-1 to TRBJ2-2; no definite D call. The CDR3 runs to 15 residues. Germline V gene lookup returns CDR1 SGHRS and CDR2 YFSETQ. V was trimmed by 0 bases and J by 0 bases, leaving 6 bases between them. The chain's CDR3 is CASSLGHANTGELFF. The DNA of the CDR3 is TGCGCCAGCAGCTTGGGACACGCGAACACCGGGGAGCTGTTTTTT. Drawing the rest from reference TRBV5-1 and TRBJ2-2, the complete variable domain is KAGVTQTPRYLIKTRGQQVTLSCSPISGHRSVSWYQQTPGQGLQFLFEYFSETQRNKGNFPGRFSGRQFSNSRSEMNVSTLELGDSALYLCASSLGHANTGELFFGEGSRLTVL.

The chain recombines TRBV5-1 with TRBJ2-7, with 7 bases matching TRBD1. Germline V gene sequence: CDR1 SGHRS, CDR2 YFSETQ. V was clipped by 2 bases and J by 3 bases; unmatched bases: 2. The CDR3 has 13 residues. The CDR3 coding sequence is TGCGCCAGCAGCTTTAGACAGGGCTACGAGCAGTACTTC. Encoded protein: CASSFRQGYEQYF.

The chain has TRBV7-9 and TRBJ2-6, with 7 bases that match TRBD2. CDR3 length equals 19 residues. V gave up 2 bases and J gave up 4 bases; unmatched junction bases: 14. Germline V gene data show CDR1 as SEHNR and CDR2 as FQNEAQ (reference sequence). The DNA of the CDR3 is TGTGCCAGCAGCTTATCCTTGGGGAGGGTAACGTTAGGGGCCAACGTCCTGACTTTC. Amino acid sequence: CASSLSLGRVTLGANVLTF.

This rearrangement joins TRBV28 to TRBJ1-6, with no clear D. The length of the CDR3 is 13 residues. Trimming took off 9 bases at V and 4 bases at J, with 10 bases between the two ends. The V gene's germline CDR1 is MDHEN and CDR2 SYDVKM. CDR3 region: CASTPSYNSPLHF. In DNA form, the CDR3 reads TGTGCCAGTACGCCCAGTTATAATTCACCCCTCCACTTT.

This chain connects TRBV18 to TRBJ1-4; maybe TRBD1 (6 bases). V lost 0 bases and J lost 13, with 15 bases in between. This CDR3 contains 14 residues. Looked up from germline, CDR1 is KGHSH and CDR2 is LQKENI. The CDR3 reads CASSPPGQGNGLFF. CDR3 in DNA: TGTGCCAGCTCACCACCTGGCCAGGGGAACGGACTGTTTTTT.

As DNA, the CDR3 is TGTGCCAGCAGCTTACCCCCAAGACTAGCGGGGCGGACAGATACGCAGTATTTT. The encoded protein is CASSLPPRLAGRTDTQYF. The V call is TRBV7-9, the J call TRBJ2-3; 11 bases align to TRBD2. Germline V CDR1 and CDR2: SEHNR, FQNEAQ (reference sequence). There are 18 residues in the CDR3. V lost 2 bases and J lost 3; bases outside the gene matches: 10.

The J gene is TRBJ1-1, the V gene TRBV4-1; possible D gene TRBD1, 5 bases. Germline lookup yields CDR1 MGHRA and CDR2 YSYEKL. The length of the CDR3 is 14 residues. The ends were cut back, 0 bases at V and 4 bases at J, with 9 bases in the middle. The CDR3 DNA is TGCGCCAGCAGCCAAGACGGGAGGGGCACTGAAGCTTTCTTT. Protein: CASSQDGRGTEAFF.

The chain is built from TRBV19 and TRBJ1-3; D perhaps matches TRBD1 (6 bases). V gave up 4 bases and J gave up 11 bases, with 15 bases separating them. CDR3 length: 13 residues. Germline-derived CDR1 and CDR2 are LNHDA and SQIVND (reference sequence). CDR3 sequence reads: CASSRTELGAIYF. CDR3 sequence (DNA): TGTGCCAGTAGTAGGACAGAACTCGGTGCCATATATTTT. Drawing the rest from reference TRBV19 and TRBJ1-3, the complete variable domain is DGGITQSPKYLFRKEGQNVTLSCEQNLNHDAMYWYRQDPGQGLRLIYYSQIVNDFQKGDIAEGYSVSREKKESFPLTVTSAQKNPTAFYLCASSRTELGAIYFGEGSWLTVV.

CDR3 DNA sequence: TGTGCCAGCAGGGTCAGGGGGCAGGCCGGGGAGCTGTTTTTT. Translation gives CASRVRGQAGELFF. V is TRBV6-5 and J is TRBJ2-2; 8 bases match TRBD1. The V and J ends lost 6 bases and 6 bases, in that order; junction bases with no gene match: 6. CDR3 length equals 14 residues. Germline values: CDR1 MNHEY, CDR2 SVGAGI.

With regard to this clone: Other DNA sequences of this sample code for an identical CDR3. V gene TRBV7-9 combines with J gene TRBJ1-3; the D is unclear. The CDR3 is 15 amino acids. Germline CDR1 reads SEHNR; CDR2 reads FQNEAQ (reference sequence). Trimming took off 1 base at V and 0 bases at J, with 7 bases between the two ends. The CDR3 coding sequence is TGTGCCAGCAGCTTAGGGGGAAGCTCTGGAAACACCATATATTTT. Its protein is CASSLGGSSGNTIYF.

The chain is built from TRBV4-1 and TRBJ1-6, with TRBD1 as a possible D gene (6 bases). V dropped 8 bases and J dropped 5 bases, with 16 bases sitting between them. Germline V gene lookup returns CDR1 MGHRA and CDR2 YSYEKL. This CDR3 is 15 amino acids long. The CDR3 nucleotides read TGCGCCAGCTTGGAGGGGGAAGGTCATAATTCACCCCTCCACTTT. It is translated as CASLEGEGHNSPLHF.

The rearrangement joins TRBV4-1 to TRBJ2-2; the D is unclear. This CDR3 has 14 residues. Germline CDR1 and CDR2: MGHRA and YSYEKL. V gave up 2 bases and J gave up 1 base, with 5 bases separating them. CDR3 amino acids: CASSQQLNTGELFF. DNA of the CDR3: TGCGCCAGCAGCCAACAACTGAACACCGGGGAGCTGTTTTTT.

The rearrangement uses TRBV6-5 and TRBJ2-2; 9 bases are a match to TRBD1. The germline CDR1 and CDR2 sequences are MNHEY and SVGAGI. This CDR3 has 13 residues. Germline trimming cut 10 bases from V and 5 bases from J; bases unmatched to any gene: 5. CDR3 bases: TGTGCCACCCGGACAGGGGAGACCGGGGAGCTGTTTTTT. Translated: CATRTGETGELFF.

The chain carries TRBV19 and TRBJ2-5; maybe TRBD1 (6 bases). CDR1 LNHDA and CDR2 SQIVND come from the germline V gene (reference sequence). The length of the CDR3 is 13 residues. Trimming shortened V by 7 bases and J by 0 bases, and 9 bases separated the two germline ends. CDR3 amino acids: CASKQGNQETQYF. CDR3 DNA sequence: TGTGCCAGTAAGCAGGGGAACCAAGAGACCCAGTACTTC.